These T cell receptor beta chains were read from a single sample in a study of identifying expanded T cells in peripheral blood. Assay: immunoSEQ multiplex PCR; the TCRdb copy retains only in-frame clones and omits some. The sample has more than 85,000 clones, roughly nine tenths seen once. The source material was blood. Receptors originate from a person aged 18 to 75 in good health. The CDR3 runs from the conserved cysteine through the conserved F or W. Fields, in order: CDR3 length, D gene, clone size, J gene, V gene, CDR3 DNA, CDR3 protein. The D gene is left open where the match is weak. The size field is filled for only some rows; it gives once, few, many or a size class.

length: 15; D: TRBD2; size: -; J: TRBJ2-1; V: TRBV5-4; DNA: TGTGCCAGCAGCTCCGGCGCGGGGGGGCCCAATGAGCAGTTCTTC; CDR3: CASSSGAGGPNEQFF
length: 13; D: TRBD1; size: -; J: TRBJ1-2; V: TRBV5-6; DNA: TGTGCCAGCAGCCCACAGGGGGTCTATGGCTACACCTTC; CDR3: CASSPQGVYGYTF
length: 14; D: TRBD1; size: -; J: TRBJ1-1; V: TRBV28; DNA: TGTGCCAGCACCTTGAGGGGGCCGTACACTGAAGCTTTCTTT; CDR3: CASTLRGPYTEAFF
length: 18; D: -; size: -; J: TRBJ2-2; V: TRBV27; DNA: TGTGCCAGCAGTTGGGTAGGAGACAGATCAGGGAACACCGGGGAGCTGTTTTTT; CDR3: CASSWVGDRSGNTGELFF
length: 12; D: -; size: -; J: TRBJ2-1; V: TRBV30; DNA: TGTGCCTGGACCCCGCTTGGGGATGAGCAGTTCTTC; CDR3: CAWTPLGDEQFF
length: 15; D: -; size: few; J: TRBJ2-7; V: TRBV4-1; DNA: TGCGCCAGCAGCCAAGAAACGGGCAGCTCCTACGAGCAGTACTTC; CDR3: CASSQETGSSYEQYF
length: 13; D: -; size: once; J: TRBJ1-2; V: TRBV28; DNA: TGTGCCAGCAGTCCCGGGGACGCTTATGGCTACACCTTC; CDR3: CASSPGDAYGYTF
length: 14; D: TRBD1; size: -; J: TRBJ2-7; V: TRBV7-8; DNA: TGTGCCAGCAGCTTAGCGGGACAGAGCTACGAGCAGTACTTC; CDR3: CASSLAGQSYEQYF
length: 17; D: -; size: -; J: TRBJ2-1; V: TRBV4-2; DNA: TGTGCCAGCAGCCGAAACGGGGCGGATAGCTCCTACAATGAGCAGTTCTTC; CDR3: CASSRNGADSSYNEQFF
length: 14; D: -; size: -; J: TRBJ1-2; V: TRBV5-4; DNA: TGTGCCAGCAGCTCACAGGGAGGGCTGGGTGGCTACACCTTC; CDR3: CASSSQGGLGGYTF
length: 16; D: -; size: -; J: TRBJ1-2; V: TRBV9; DNA: TGTGCCAGCAGCGTAGGGGTCCACGGGCTTAACTATGGCTACACCTTC; CDR3: CASSVGVHGLNYGYTF
length: 13; D: -; size: -; J: TRBJ1-1; V: TRBV6-4; DNA: TGTGCCAGCAGCCAACAGGGTGGGACTGAAGCTTTCTTT; CDR3: CASSQQGGTEAFF
length: 13; D: -; size: -; J: TRBJ1-5; V: TRBV7-3; DNA: TGTGCCAGCAGCCCGCAGGAAAATCAGCCCCAGCATTTT; CDR3: CASSPQENQPQHF
length: 12; D: -; size: -; J: TRBJ2-7; V: TRBV5-3; DNA: TGTGCCAGAAGCGAGGACAGCTACGAGCAGTACTTC; CDR3: CARSEDSYEQYF
length: 17; D: TRBD2; size: -; J: TRBJ2-3; V: TRBV11-2; DNA: TGTGCCAGCAGCTTAGAAACTAGCGGGGGGGAAACAGATACGCAGTATTTT; CDR3: CASSLETSGGETDTQYF
length: 12; D: -; size: -; J: TRBJ1-4; V: TRBV28; DNA: TGTGCCAGCAGTTTCAGGGATGAAAAACTGTTTTTT; CDR3: CASSFRDEKLFF
length: 15; D: -; size: -; J: TRBJ1-3; V: TRBV19; DNA: TGTGCCAGTAGTGGCAGAAACCCCTCTGGAAACACCATATATTTT; CDR3: CASSGRNPSGNTIYF
length: 14; D: -; size: -; J: TRBJ1-1; V: TRBV5-1; DNA: TGCGCCAGCAGTGAGGGTGGAATGAACACTGAAGCTTTCTTT; CDR3: CASSEGGMNTEAFF
length: 15; D: -; size: -; J: TRBJ2-7; V: TRBV6-6; DNA: TGTGCCAGCAGTTTGGGCATCCCGAGGCCCTACGAGCAGTACTTC; CDR3: CASSLGIPRPYEQYF
length: 13; D: TRBD2; size: -; J: TRBJ2-1; V: TRBV29-1; DNA: TGCAGCTGCCGGACTAGCGGAAATAATGAGCAGTTCTTC; CDR3: CSCRTSGNNEQFF
length: 16; D: -; size: -; J: TRBJ2-3; V: TRBV7-2; DNA: TGTGCCAGCAGCTTAAATCCGGGAGTTGTGGCAGATACGCAGTATTTT; CDR3: CASSLNPGVVADTQYF
length: 17; D: -; size: -; J: TRBJ2-2; V: TRBV6-1; DNA: TGTGCCAGCAGTGAAGTTTTTGGACAGCGGAACACCGGGGAGCTGTTTTTT; CDR3: CASSEVFGQRNTGELFF
length: 15; D: TRBD2; size: -; J: TRBJ2-1; V: TRBV2; DNA: TGTGCCAGCAGTGGCGATAGCGGGAGCCACAATGAGCAGTTCTTC; CDR3: CASSGDSGSHNEQFF
length: 13; D: -; size: -; J: TRBJ1-2; V: TRBV7-2; DNA: TGTGCCAGCAAGTCCGGGGGGAACTATGGCTACACCTTC; CDR3: CASKSGGNYGYTF
length: 14; D: -; size: -; J: TRBJ1-2; V: TRBV29-1; DNA: TGCAGCGTTGAACTCCCGGAGAGGCACTATGGCTACACCTTC; CDR3: CSVELPERHYGYTF
length: 15; D: TRBD1; size: -; J: TRBJ2-7; V: TRBV6-5; DNA: TGTGCCAGCAGTTACCATAGGACAGGGGGACGCGAGCAGTACTTC; CDR3: CASSYHRTGGREQYF
length: 14; D: TRBD1; size: -; J: TRBJ1-1; V: TRBV7-2; DNA: TGTGCCAGCAGACCACAGGGGGTAGGGACTGAAGCTTTCTTT; CDR3: CASRPQGVGTEAFF
length: 15; D: TRBD1; size: -; J: TRBJ2-2; V: TRBV28; DNA: TGTGCCAGCAGCCCCGGGACAGGGTACACCGGGGAGCTGTTTTTT; CDR3: CASSPGTGYTGELFF